This T cell receptor (beta chain) originates from a study of radiotherapy plus CTLA-4 blockade in lung cancer. Overall study: Among enrolled patients, over 15% responded and around 30% achieved disease control. Study-level points and caveats: Reports state that early shifts in blood T cell clones, with interferon-beta, best predicted response.

People whose metastatic non-small-cell lung cancer was chemo-refractory got focal radiation along with CTLA-4 blockade by ipilimumab. Method: immunoSEQ multiplex PCR; TCRdb's copy keeps in-frame clones and lacks some. Altogether over 50,000 clones are present, roughly 80% being singletons, with the ten largest covering about 2.9%. Worth noting for this clone: What it binds is unknown.

The input for sequencing was peripheral blood, taken from a patient treated with radiotherapy plus ipilimumab. The sequence came from a human donor with non-small cell lung cancer who had a partial response to radiotherapy plus ipilimumab.

The CDR3 nucleotides are TGTGCCAGCAGCGTAGTGTCAGGGACCGGGGAGCTGTTTTTT. It is translated as CASSVVSGTGELFF. The J gene is TRBJ2-2, the V gene TRBV7-6; D possibly corresponds to TRBD1 (5 bases). Looked up from germline, CDR1 is SGHVS and CDR2 is FNYEAQ. Trimming cost V 5 bases and J 5 bases, with 12 bases left between them. The CDR3 extends over 14 amino acids.